This T cell receptor (beta chain) is drawn from a study of blood T cell repertoires in COVID-19. Study summary: Sample material is recorded as cDNA or gDNA derived from T cells, B-cell-depleted T cells, or PBMCs.

Sequencing was performed with immunoSEQ multiplex PCR; in TCRdb, only in-frame clones are kept and a portion is missing. The sample holds about 300,000 clones, around 86% seen once. On this clone itself: The sample holds other DNA sequences that translate to the same CDR3.

Trimming left V 5 bases short and J 2 bases short, with 6 bases between. Germline values: CDR1 MNHEY, CDR2 SVGAGI. The CDR3 consists of 12 residues. The source is a man in his 70s with acute or convalescent COVID-19. The rearrangement uses TRBV6-5 and TRBJ1-2; possibly TRBD1 for D (6 bases). The sequenced sample was peripheral blood. Written as DNA, the CDR3 is TGTGCCAGCAGTCAGGGGAACTATGGCTACACCTTC. Translating it yields CASSQGNYGYTF.